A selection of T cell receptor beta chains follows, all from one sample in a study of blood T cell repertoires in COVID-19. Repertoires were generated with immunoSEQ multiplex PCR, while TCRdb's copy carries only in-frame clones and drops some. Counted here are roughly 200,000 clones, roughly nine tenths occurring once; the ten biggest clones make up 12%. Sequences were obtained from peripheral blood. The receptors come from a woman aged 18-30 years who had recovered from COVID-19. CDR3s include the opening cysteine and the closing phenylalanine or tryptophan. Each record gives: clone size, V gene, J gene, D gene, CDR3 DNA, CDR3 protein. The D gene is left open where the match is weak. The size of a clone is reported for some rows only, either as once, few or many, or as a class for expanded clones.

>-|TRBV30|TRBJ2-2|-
TGTGCCTGGAGGAGAACAAGGGGAACCGGGGAGCTGTTTTTT
CAWRRTRGTGELFF
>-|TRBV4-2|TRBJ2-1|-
TGTGCCAGCAGCCAGGGCCTAGGGGGGGGGATAAGGCAGTTCTTC
CASSQGLGGGIRQFF
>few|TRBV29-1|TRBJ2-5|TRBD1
TGCAGCGCAGGCACAGGGGATGTGACCCAGTACTTC
CSAGTGDVTQYF
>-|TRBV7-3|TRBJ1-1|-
TGTGCCAGCAGCTTATATGTAAACACTGAAGCTTTCTTT
CASSLYVNTEAFF
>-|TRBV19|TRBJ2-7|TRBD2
TGTGCCAGTAGTATGGTAGTAGCGGGGACCTACGAGCAGTACTTC
CASSMVVAGTYEQYF
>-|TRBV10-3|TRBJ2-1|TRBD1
TGTGCCATCAGTGACTCCGGGACAGGGGCCACCAGCTCCTACAATGAGCAGTTCTTC
CAISDSGTGATSSYNEQFF
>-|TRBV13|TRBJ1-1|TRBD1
TGTGCCAGCAGCACGCCTCCTCAGGGGGTGAACACTGAAGCTTTCTTT
CASSTPPQGVNTEAFF
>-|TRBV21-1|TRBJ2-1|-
TGTGCCAACGACAGGGGGCGCTTAGCGTGCTCCTACAATGAGCAGTTCTTC
CANDRGRLACSYNEQFF
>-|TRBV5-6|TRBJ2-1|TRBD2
TGTGCCAGCAGCAAGAATAGACTAGCGGGATTGTATGAGCAGTTCTTC
CASSKNRLAGLYEQFF
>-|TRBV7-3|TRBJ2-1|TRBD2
TGTGCCAGCAGCCCTAGCGGAAATGAGCAGTTCTTC
CASSPSGNEQFF
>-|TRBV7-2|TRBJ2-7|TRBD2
TGTGCCAGCAGCTATCGGACTAGCGGGGGCTACGAGCAGTACTTC
CASSYRTSGGYEQYF
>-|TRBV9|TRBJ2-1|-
TGTGCCAGCAGCGTAGAGGAGCTCCTTGGTGACAATGAGCAGTTCTTC
CASSVEELLGDNEQFF
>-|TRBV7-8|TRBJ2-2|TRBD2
TGTGCCAGCAGCCATCCTGGCGGGAGTTACACCGGGGAGCTGTTTTTT
CASSHPGGSYTGELFF
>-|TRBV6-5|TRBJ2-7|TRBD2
TGTGCCAGCAGTTTGACTAGCGGGAGAAACGAGCAGTACTTC
CASSLTSGRNEQYF
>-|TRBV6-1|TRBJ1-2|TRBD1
TGTGCCAGCAGTGAGACAGGGGGCGGAGATGGCTACACCTTC
CASSETGGGDGYTF
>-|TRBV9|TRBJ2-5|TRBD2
TGTGCCAGCAGCGAGTGGGCTAGCGGGTGGGAGACCCAGTACTTC
CASSEWASGWETQYF
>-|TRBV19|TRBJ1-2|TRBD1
TGTGCCAGTGGGACAGGGGGCCACTATGGCTACACCTTC
CASGTGGHYGYTF
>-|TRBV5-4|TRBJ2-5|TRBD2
TGTGCCAGCATGTTGATTAGCGGGCTGGACGGGGAAGAGACCCAGTACTTC
CASMLISGLDGEETQYF
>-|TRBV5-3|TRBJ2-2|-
TGTGCCAGAAGCCACGTGCTAGGGGGGGACAACACCGGGGAGCTGTTTTTT
CARSHVLGGDNTGELFF
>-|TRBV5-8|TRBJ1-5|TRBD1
TGTGCCAGCAACTGGCCGAGGACAGGGAGGCAGCCCCAGCATTTT
CASNWPRTGRQPQHF
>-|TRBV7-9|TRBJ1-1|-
TGTGCCAGCAGCTTAGGGCAATCGAACACTGAAGCTTTCTTT
CASSLGQSNTEAFF
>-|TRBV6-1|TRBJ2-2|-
TGTGCCAGCAGTGAATGGTTCAGGACAGACAACACCGGGGAGCTGTTTTTT
CASSEWFRTDNTGELFF
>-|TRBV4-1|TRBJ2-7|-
TGCGCCAGCAGCCGGCCTAGCGACGAGCAGTACTTC
CASSRPSDEQYF
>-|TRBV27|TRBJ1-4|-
TGTGCCAGCAGTCGTTTAGCGGCAACTAATGAAAAACTGTTTTTT
CASSRLAATNEKLFF
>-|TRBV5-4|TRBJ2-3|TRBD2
TGTGCCAGCAGAGGTATTGATGGCGGGAGGGTTGATACGCAGTATTTT
CASRGIDGGRVDTQYF
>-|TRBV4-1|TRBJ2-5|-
TGCGCCAGCAGCCAAGACAGGCAGACCCAGTACTTC
CASSQDRQTQYF
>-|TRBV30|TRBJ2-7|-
TGTGCCCGCAGGGGCGAGCAGTACTTC
CARRGEQYF
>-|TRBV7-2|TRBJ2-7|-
TGTGCCAGCAGCTTCCTGGACAGTCGGTACGAGCAGTACTTC
CASSFLDSRYEQYF
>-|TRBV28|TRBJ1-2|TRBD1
TGTGCCAGCAGGTCCCGTCCCGGGACAGCTAACTATGGCTACACCTTC
CASRSRPGTANYGYTF
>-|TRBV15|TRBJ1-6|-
TGTGCCACCAGCAGAGATGGTCAGGGAGGTTCACCCCTCCACTTT
CATSRDGQGGSPLHF
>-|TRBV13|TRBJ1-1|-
TGTGCCAGCAGCTTAGGGGGGCTGAACACTGAAGCTTTCTTT
CASSLGGLNTEAFF
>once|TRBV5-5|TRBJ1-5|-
TGTGCCAGCAGCTGGAATAACCGGGACACCTATAGCAATCAGCCCCAGCATTTT
CASSWNNRDTYSNQPQHF
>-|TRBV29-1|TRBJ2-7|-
TGCAGCGTTTTTTCTGTAACCTACGAGCAGTACTTC
CSVFSVTYEQYF
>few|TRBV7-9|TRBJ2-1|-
TGTGCCAGCAGCGCTACCGGGACTTATCGAAATGAGCAGTTCTTC
CASSATGTYRNEQFF
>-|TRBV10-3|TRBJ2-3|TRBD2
TGTGCCATCATGGGACTAGCCCAATGGGATACGCAGTATTTT
CAIMGLAQWDTQYF
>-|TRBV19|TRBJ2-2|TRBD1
TGTGCCAGTAGTCCCGACAGGGGGCGGAACACCGGGGAGCTGTTTTTT
CASSPDRGRNTGELFF
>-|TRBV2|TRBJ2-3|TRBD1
TGTGCCAGCAGTGATCTAGGGGGCGCAAATACGCAGTATTTT
CASSDLGGANTQYF
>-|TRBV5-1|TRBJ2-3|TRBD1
TGCGCCAGCTACAGGGGGGCTACGCAGTATTTT
CASYRGATQYF
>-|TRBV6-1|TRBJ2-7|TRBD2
TGTGCCAGCAGTGAGACTAGCGGGTTCCTCGACTACGAGCAGTACTTC
CASSETSGFLDYEQYF
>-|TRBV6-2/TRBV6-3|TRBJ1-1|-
TGTGCCAGCAGCCAGAGATACGGACAAGGGGGAACTGAAGCTTTCTTT
CASSQRYGQGGTEAFF
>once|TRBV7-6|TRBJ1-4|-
TGTGCCAGCAGCTTAGTTTTCGAGTCGAAACTGTTTTTT
CASSLVFESKLFF
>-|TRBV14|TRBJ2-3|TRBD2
TGTGCCAGCAGCCAAGGAGGGTCTAGCGGTCCCTGGCTAGATACGCAGTATTTT
CASSQGGSSGPWLDTQYF